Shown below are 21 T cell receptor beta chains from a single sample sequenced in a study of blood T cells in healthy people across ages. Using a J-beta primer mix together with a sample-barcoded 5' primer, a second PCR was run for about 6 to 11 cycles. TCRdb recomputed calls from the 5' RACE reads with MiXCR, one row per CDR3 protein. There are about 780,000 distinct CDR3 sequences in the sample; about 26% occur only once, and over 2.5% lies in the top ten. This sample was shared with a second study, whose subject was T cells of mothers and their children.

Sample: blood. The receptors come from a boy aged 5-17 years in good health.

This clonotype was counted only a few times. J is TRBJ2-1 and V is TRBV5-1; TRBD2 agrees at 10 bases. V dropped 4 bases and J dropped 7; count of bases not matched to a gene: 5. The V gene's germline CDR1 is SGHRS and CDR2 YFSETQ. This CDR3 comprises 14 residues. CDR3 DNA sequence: TGCGCCAGCAGCCGAACTAGCGGGATGAATGAGCAGTTCTTC. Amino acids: CASSRTSGMNEQFF. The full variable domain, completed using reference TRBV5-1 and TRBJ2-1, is KAGVTQTPRYLIKTRGQQVTLSCSPISGHRSVSWYQQTPGQGLQFLFEYFSETQRNKGNFPGRFSGRQFSNSRSEMNVSTLELGDSALYLCASSRTSGMNEQFFGPGTRLTVL.

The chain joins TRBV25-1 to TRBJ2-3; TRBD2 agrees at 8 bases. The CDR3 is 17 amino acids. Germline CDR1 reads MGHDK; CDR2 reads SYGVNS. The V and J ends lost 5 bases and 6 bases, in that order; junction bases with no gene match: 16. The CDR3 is CASSSKVSGGASDTQYF. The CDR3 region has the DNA TGTGCCAGCAGTTCCAAGGTGTCCGGGGGGGCTTCGGATACGCAGTATTTT. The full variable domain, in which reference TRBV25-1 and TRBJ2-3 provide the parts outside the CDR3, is EADIYQTPRYLVIGTGKKITLECSQTMGHDKMYWYQQDPGMELHLIHYSYGVNSTEKGDLSSESTVSRIRTEHFPLTLESARPSHTSQYLCASSSKVSGGASDTQYFGPGTRLTVL.

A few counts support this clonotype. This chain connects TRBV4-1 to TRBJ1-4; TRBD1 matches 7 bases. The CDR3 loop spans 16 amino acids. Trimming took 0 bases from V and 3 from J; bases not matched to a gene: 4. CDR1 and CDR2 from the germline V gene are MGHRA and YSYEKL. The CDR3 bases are TGCGCCAGCAGCCAAGAAAGGGGGCCGGCTAATGAAAAACTGTTTTTT. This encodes CASSQERGPANEKLFF.

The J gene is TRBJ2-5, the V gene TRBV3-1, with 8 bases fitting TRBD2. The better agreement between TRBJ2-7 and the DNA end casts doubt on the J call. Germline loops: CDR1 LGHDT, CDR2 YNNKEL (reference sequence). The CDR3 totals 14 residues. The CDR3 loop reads CASSPGLGSDEQYF. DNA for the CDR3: TGTGCCAGCAGCCCGGGACTAGGTTCGGACGAGCAGTACTTC.

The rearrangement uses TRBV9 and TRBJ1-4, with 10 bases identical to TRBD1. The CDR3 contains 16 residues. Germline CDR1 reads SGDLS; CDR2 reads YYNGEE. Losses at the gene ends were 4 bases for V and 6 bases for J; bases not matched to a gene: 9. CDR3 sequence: CASSPRPDRGHEKLFF. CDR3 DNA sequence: TGTGCCAGCAGCCCCCGCCCCGACAGGGGGCATGAAAAACTGTTTTTT.

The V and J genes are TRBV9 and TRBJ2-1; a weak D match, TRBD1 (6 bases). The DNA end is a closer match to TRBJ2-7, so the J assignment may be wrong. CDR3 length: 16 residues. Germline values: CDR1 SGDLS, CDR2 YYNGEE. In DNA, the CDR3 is TGTGCCAGCAGCGCGAAAGTTACGGGACACCTCTACGAGCAGTACTTC. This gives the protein CASSAKVTGHLYEQYF.

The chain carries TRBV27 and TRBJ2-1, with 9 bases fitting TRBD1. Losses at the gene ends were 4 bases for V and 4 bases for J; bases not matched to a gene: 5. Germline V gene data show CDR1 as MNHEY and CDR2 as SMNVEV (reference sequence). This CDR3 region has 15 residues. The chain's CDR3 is CASSSGQGGYNEQFF. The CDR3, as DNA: TGTGCCAGCAGTTCGGGACAGGGAGGATACAATGAGCAGTTCTTC.

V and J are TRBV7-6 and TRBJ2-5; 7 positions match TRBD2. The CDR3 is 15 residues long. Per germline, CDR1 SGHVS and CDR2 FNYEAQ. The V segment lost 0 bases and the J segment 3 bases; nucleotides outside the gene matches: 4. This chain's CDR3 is CASSLAGEGKETQYF. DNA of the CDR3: TGTGCCAGCAGCTTAGCCGGGGAGGGAAAAGAGACCCAGTACTTC.

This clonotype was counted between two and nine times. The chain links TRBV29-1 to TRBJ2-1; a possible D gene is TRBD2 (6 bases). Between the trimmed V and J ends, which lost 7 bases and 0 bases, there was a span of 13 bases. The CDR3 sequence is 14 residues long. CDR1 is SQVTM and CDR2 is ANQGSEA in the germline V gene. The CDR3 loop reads CSACRGSSYNEQFF. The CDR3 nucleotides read TGCAGCGCCTGCCGGGGGAGCTCCTACAATGAGCAGTTCTTC.

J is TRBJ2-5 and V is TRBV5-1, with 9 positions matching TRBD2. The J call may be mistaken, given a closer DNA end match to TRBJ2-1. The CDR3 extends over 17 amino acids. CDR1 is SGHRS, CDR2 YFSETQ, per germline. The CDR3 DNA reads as TGCGCCAGCAGCTTGGCCCCAGTAGGGCTAGCGGGGTCAGAGCAGTTCTTC. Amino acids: CASSLAPVGLAGSEQFF.

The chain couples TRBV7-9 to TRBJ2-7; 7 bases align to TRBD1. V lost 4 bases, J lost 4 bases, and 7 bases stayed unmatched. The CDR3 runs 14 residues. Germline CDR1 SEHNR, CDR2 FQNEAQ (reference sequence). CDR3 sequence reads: CASSSTGNQYEQYF. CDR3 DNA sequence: TGTGCCAGCAGCTCGACAGGGAACCAGTACGAGCAGTACTTC.

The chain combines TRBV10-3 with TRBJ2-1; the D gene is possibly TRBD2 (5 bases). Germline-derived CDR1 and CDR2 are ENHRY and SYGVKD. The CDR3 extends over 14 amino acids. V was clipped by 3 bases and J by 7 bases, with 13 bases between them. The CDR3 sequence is CAISDRSGGNEQFF. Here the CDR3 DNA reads TGTGCCATCAGTGATAGGTCAGGCGGGAATGAGCAGTTCTTC.

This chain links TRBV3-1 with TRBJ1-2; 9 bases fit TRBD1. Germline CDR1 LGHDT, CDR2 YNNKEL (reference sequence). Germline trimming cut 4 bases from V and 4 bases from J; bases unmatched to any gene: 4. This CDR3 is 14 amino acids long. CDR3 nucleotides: TGTGCCAGCAGCCTAATGACAGGGGGCTATGGCTACACCTTC. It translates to CASSLMTGGYGYTF. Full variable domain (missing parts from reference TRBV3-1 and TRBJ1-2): DTAVSQTPKYLVTQMGNDKSIKCEQNLGHDTMYWYKQDSKKFLKIMFSYNNKELIINETVPNRFSPKSPDKAHLNLHINSLELGDSAVYFCASSLMTGGYGYTFGSGTRLTVV.

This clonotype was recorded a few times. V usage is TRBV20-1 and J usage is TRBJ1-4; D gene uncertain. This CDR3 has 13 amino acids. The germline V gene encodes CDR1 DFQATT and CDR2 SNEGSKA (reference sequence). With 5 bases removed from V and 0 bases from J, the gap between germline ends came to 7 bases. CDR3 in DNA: TGCAGTGCTGTCGGGGCAACTAATGAAAAACTGTTTTTT. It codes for CSAVGATNEKLFF.

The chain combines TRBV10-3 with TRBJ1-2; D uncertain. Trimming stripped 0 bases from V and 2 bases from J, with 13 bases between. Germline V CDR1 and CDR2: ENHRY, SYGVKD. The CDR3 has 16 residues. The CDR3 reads CAISESGSQRNYGYTF. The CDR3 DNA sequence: TGTGCCATCAGTGAGTCTGGCAGCCAGAGAAACTATGGCTACACCTTC.

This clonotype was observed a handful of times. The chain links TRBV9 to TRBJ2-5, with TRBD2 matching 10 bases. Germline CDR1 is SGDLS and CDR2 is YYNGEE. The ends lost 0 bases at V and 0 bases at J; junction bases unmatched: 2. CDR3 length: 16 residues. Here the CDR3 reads CASSVAAGGYQETQYF. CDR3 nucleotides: TGTGCCAGCAGCGTAGCAGCGGGAGGGTACCAAGAGACCCAGTACTTC.

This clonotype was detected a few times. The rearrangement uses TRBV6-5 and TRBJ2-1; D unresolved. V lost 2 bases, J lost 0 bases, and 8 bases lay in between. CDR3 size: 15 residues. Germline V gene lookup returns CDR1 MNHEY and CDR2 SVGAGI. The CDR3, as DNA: TGTGCCAGCAGTTACAAGCTGAGCTCCTACAATGAGCAGTTCTTC. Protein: CASSYKLSSYNEQFF.

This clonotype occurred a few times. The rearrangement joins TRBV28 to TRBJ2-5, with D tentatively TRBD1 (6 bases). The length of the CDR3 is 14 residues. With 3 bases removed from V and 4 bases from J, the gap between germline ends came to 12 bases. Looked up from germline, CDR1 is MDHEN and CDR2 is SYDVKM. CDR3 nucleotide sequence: TGTGCCAGCAGTTTTCTACCAGGGGCAGAGACCCAGTACTTC. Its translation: CASSFLPGAETQYF. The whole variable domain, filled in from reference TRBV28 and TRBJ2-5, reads DVKVTQSSRYLVKRTGEKVFLECVQDMDHENMFWYRQDPGLGLRLIYFSYDVKMKEKGDIPEGYSVSREKKERFSLILESASTNQTSMYLCASSFLPGAETQYFGPGTRLLVL.

The CDR3 coding sequence is TGCAGTGCTGCCAGCGCTGACAGGGCCCAAGAGACCCAGTACTTC. Translation gives CSAASADRAQETQYF. V usage is TRBV20-1 and J usage is TRBJ2-5; 7 nucleotides agree with TRBD1. CDR3 length equals 15 residues. The J segment lost 1 base and the V segment lost 5 bases, leaving 10 bases of the junction unmatched. CDR1 and CDR2 (germline): DFQATT, SNEGSKA (reference sequence).

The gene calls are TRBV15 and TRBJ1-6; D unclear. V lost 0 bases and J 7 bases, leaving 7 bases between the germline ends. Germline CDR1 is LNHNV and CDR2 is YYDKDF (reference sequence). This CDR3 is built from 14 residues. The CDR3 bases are TGTGCCACCAGCAGAGAAGGGTCAAATTCACCCCTCCACTTT. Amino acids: CATSREGSNSPLHF.

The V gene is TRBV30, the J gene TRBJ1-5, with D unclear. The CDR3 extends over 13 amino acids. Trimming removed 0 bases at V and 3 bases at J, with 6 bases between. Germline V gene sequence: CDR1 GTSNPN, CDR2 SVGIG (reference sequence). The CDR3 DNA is TGTGCCTGGAGTGTACAGTACAATCAGCCCCAGCATTTT. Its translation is CAWSVQYNQPQHF.